The rows below give T cell receptor beta chains drawn from one sample of a study of blood T cell repertoires in COVID-19. Sequenced by immunoSEQ multiplex PCR; TCRdb stores in-frame clones only, minus some. Of approximately 270,000 clones in the sample, roughly 83% were seen once. Sequenced: peripheral blood. The receptors were gathered from a man older than 75 with acute or convalescent COVID-19. The CDR3 runs from the conserved cysteine through the conserved F or W. Fields, in order: J gene, D gene, V gene, clone size, CDR3 DNA, CDR3 protein. D genes are given only for firm matches. Clone size is shown for a subset of rows, as once, few, many or a class of expanded clone.

J gene: TRBJ1-4; D gene: -; V gene: TRBV10-2; clone size: -; CDR3 DNA: TGCGCCAGCAGTGAGCGGGGGGAGACTAATGAAAAACTGTTTTTT; CDR3 protein: CASSERGETNEKLFF
J gene: TRBJ2-2; D gene: TRBD2; V gene: TRBV5-1; clone size: -; CDR3 DNA: TGCGCCAGCAGCTTGAGAGGGCCGGGACTAAACACCGGGGAGCTGTTTTTT; CDR3 protein: CASSLRGPGLNTGELFF
J gene: TRBJ1-3; D gene: -; V gene: TRBV7-9; clone size: -; CDR3 DNA: TGTGCCAGCAGCTTAGCCGGGGATTTCTCTGGAAACACCATATATTTT; CDR3 protein: CASSLAGDFSGNTIYF
J gene: TRBJ1-1; D gene: -; V gene: TRBV30; clone size: -; CDR3 DNA: TGTGCCTGGGTACCCAGGGGCGCGGCCTTAGTGGACACTGAAGCTTTCTTT; CDR3 protein: CAWVPRGAALVDTEAFF
J gene: TRBJ1-5; D gene: -; V gene: TRBV21-1; clone size: -; CDR3 DNA: TGTGCCTGGGCGGACAGCGAGACGAGGGGCAATCAGCCCCAGCATTTT; CDR3 protein: CAWADSETRGNQPQHF
J gene: TRBJ2-7; D gene: TRBD2; V gene: TRBV25-1; clone size: -; CDR3 DNA: TGTGCCACCGGGACTAGCTGGAGCTACGAGCAGTACTTC; CDR3 protein: CATGTSWSYEQYF
J gene: TRBJ1-1; D gene: TRBD1; V gene: TRBV25-1; clone size: -; CDR3 DNA: TGTGCCAGCAGGGACAGGGGAGACACTGAAGCTTTCTTT; CDR3 protein: CASRDRGDTEAFF
J gene: TRBJ2-3; D gene: TRBD2; V gene: TRBV6-5; clone size: -; CDR3 DNA: TGTGCCAGCAGATATAGCGGGGGGGCAGGAGATACGCAGTATTTT; CDR3 protein: CASRYSGGAGDTQYF
J gene: TRBJ2-1; D gene: TRBD2; V gene: TRBV7-2; clone size: once; CDR3 DNA: TGTGCCAGCAGCAGAGGACTAGCTGGCGATGAGCAGTTCTTC; CDR3 protein: CASSRGLAGDEQFF
J gene: TRBJ2-7; D gene: -; V gene: TRBV11-1; clone size: -; CDR3 DNA: TGTGCCAGCAGCTACGACAGTTTCTCCTACGAGCAGTACTTC; CDR3 protein: CASSYDSFSYEQYF
J gene: TRBJ1-2; D gene: -; V gene: TRBV24-1; clone size: -; CDR3 DNA: TGTGCCACCAGTGATCCGAACTATGGCTACACCTTC; CDR3 protein: CATSDPNYGYTF
J gene: TRBJ2-3; D gene: TRBD2; V gene: TRBV10-3; clone size: once; CDR3 DNA: TGTGCCATCAGTGATCGGACTAGCGGGAGCGTGGATACGCAGTATTTT; CDR3 protein: CAISDRTSGSVDTQYF
J gene: TRBJ2-3; D gene: TRBD2; V gene: TRBV4-1; clone size: -; CDR3 DNA: TGCGCCAGCAGCTCGATGGTAGCGGGGGGGCCAGATACGCAGTATTTT; CDR3 protein: CASSSMVAGGPDTQYF
J gene: TRBJ2-2; D gene: -; V gene: TRBV7-7; clone size: few; CDR3 DNA: TGTGCCAGCAGCCCTAGGCCAGGGGAATACACCGGGGAGCTGTTTTTT; CDR3 protein: CASSPRPGEYTGELFF
J gene: TRBJ2-4; D gene: TRBD1; V gene: TRBV27; clone size: -; CDR3 DNA: TGTGCCAGCAGTTGGGGGGCGGGACAGGGACAAAACATTCAGTACTTC; CDR3 protein: CASSWGAGQGQNIQYF
J gene: TRBJ1-5; D gene: TRBD1; V gene: TRBV18; clone size: -; CDR3 DNA: TGTGCCAGCTCACCAGACAGGGTTCTGGGCAATCAGCCCCAGCATTTT; CDR3 protein: CASSPDRVLGNQPQHF
J gene: TRBJ2-7; D gene: TRBD2; V gene: TRBV5-4; clone size: -; CDR3 DNA: TGTGCCAGCAGCTTTAGCGGGGGGCTAACCTACGAGCAGTACTTC; CDR3 protein: CASSFSGGLTYEQYF
J gene: TRBJ2-7; D gene: -; V gene: TRBV5-1; clone size: few; CDR3 DNA: TGCGCCAGCAGCGTGGGCGGAACCAACGAGCAGTACTTC; CDR3 protein: CASSVGGTNEQYF
J gene: TRBJ2-7; D gene: TRBD1; V gene: TRBV28; clone size: few; CDR3 DNA: TGTGCCAGCAGTAAGACAGGGGTCCTGTCCTACGAGCAGTACTTC; CDR3 protein: CASSKTGVLSYEQYF
J gene: TRBJ2-7; D gene: -; V gene: TRBV3-1/TRBV3-2; clone size: -; CDR3 DNA: TGTGCCAGCAGCCAAGCCGCCGGTCATGCCTACGAGCAGTACTTC; CDR3 protein: CASSQAAGHAYEQYF
J gene: TRBJ2-1; D gene: TRBD1; V gene: TRBV7-2; clone size: -; CDR3 DNA: TGTGCCAGCAGCTTGGGACAGGGGCTCTACAATGAGCAGTTCTTC; CDR3 protein: CASSLGQGLYNEQFF
J gene: TRBJ1-5; D gene: -; V gene: TRBV18; clone size: once; CDR3 DNA: TGTGCCAGCTCACCATTTTCACAGGGCAATCAGCCCCAGCATTTT; CDR3 protein: CASSPFSQGNQPQHF